A selection of T cell receptor beta chains follows, all from one sample in a study of T cells in narcolepsy. Profiled with immunoSEQ multiplex PCR; TCRdb holds only in-frame clones, not every one. The table has more than 20,000 clones, 81% seen once. The material sequenced was memory (CD45RA-) CD4+ T cells from blood. The receptors were sampled from a human donor in good health. Both conserved end residues are part of each CDR3. The D gene is left open where the match is weak. Clone size appears in some rows only: once, few, many, or a class for an expanded clone.

D	V	size	J	DNA	CDR3
.	TRBV5-1	.	TRBJ2-3	TGCGCCAGCAGCTTCAAAGGGTCTAGCTCAGATACGCAGTATTTT	CASSFKGSSSDTQYF
.	TRBV6-6	.	TRBJ1-4	TGTGCCAGCAGTTATTTTCCGACGGAAAGTAATGAAAAACTGTTTTTT	CASSYFPTESNEKLFF
.	TRBV18	.	TRBJ2-7	TGTGCCAGCTCACCGGGGGCAGAGCAGTACTTC	CASSPGAEQYF
TRBD1	TRBV7-8	.	TRBJ1-5	TGTGCCAGCAGCTTAGCGACAGGGGCGGGTCAGCCCCAGCATTTT	CASSLATGAGQPQHF
.	TRBV4-1	few	TRBJ1-1	TGCGCCAGCAGCCAGCCGGGAATGGGGGCAGGTCGCACTGAGGCTTTCTTT	CASSQPGMGAGRTEAFF
.	TRBV5-3	.	TRBJ2-3	TGTGCCAGCAGGTCCACGGGGGCCGGGGATACGCAGTATTTT	CASRSTGAGDTQYF
.	TRBV6-1	.	TRBJ1-2	TGTGCCAGCAGTGAACGTCAGAACTATGGCTACACCTTC	CASSERQNYGYTF
.	TRBV4-1	.	TRBJ1-1	TGCGCCAGCAGCCTGGGGGGGCTAGGGAACGCTGAAGCTTTCTTT	CASSLGGLGNAEAFF
.	TRBV27	.	TRBJ1-5	TGTGCCAGCAGTTTACTGGGGGCGGTTGGTCAGCCCCAGCATTTT	CASSLLGAVGQPQHF
.	TRBV27	.	TRBJ2-7	TGTGCCAGCAGTTTGGGACGGACGATCTACGAGCAGTACTTC	CASSLGRTIYEQYF
TRBD2	TRBV5-8	.	TRBJ2-1	TGTGCCAGCAGCCGAGCGGGGAAGTGGGGCAATGAGCAGTTCTTC	CASSRAGKWGNEQFF
.	TRBV18	.	TRBJ1-5	TGTGCCAGCTCACCCCTCAGGGGCGATCAGCCCCAGCATTTT	CASSPLRGDQPQHF
TRBD2	TRBV4-3	.	TRBJ2-3	TGCGCCAGCAGCCAAGTAGCGGGGAGCCGGTCAGATACGCAGTATTTT	CASSQVAGSRSDTQYF
TRBD1	TRBV19	.	TRBJ2-1	TGTGCCAGTAGTATAGTTGCCGGACAGGGGAACAATGAGCAGTTCTTC	CASSIVAGQGNNEQFF
.	TRBV25-1	.	TRBJ2-2	TGTGCCAGCAGTGAACCGACGGGTTTCACCGGGGAGCTGTTTTTT	CASSEPTGFTGELFF
TRBD1	TRBV2	.	TRBJ1-1	TGTGCCAGCAGTGAAGACAGGGGGGACACTGAAGCTTTCTTT	CASSEDRGDTEAFF
TRBD2	TRBV6-5	.	TRBJ2-7	TGTGCCAGCAGTTACGGCGGGGGCTCCTACGAGCAGTACTTC	CASSYGGGSYEQYF
.	TRBV6-5	.	TRBJ2-1	TGTGCCAGCAGTTCTCCCAGATCCAATGAGCAGTTCTTC	CASSSPRSNEQFF
TRBD2	TRBV2	.	TRBJ2-3	TGTGCCAGCAGGCTAGCGGGTATAAGCACAGATACGCAGTATTTT	CASRLAGISTDTQYF
TRBD1	TRBV6-5	few	TRBJ1-1	TGTGCCAGCAGTTACCCTACAGGGGCGGGCACTGAAGCTTTCTTT	CASSYPTGAGTEAFF
.	TRBV10-3	.	TRBJ2-1	TGTGCCACCTACTCCGGCTACAATGAGCAGTTCTTC	CATYSGYNEQFF
.	TRBV4-1	.	TRBJ1-6	TGCGCCAGCAGCCTCCGGCGGAATTCACCCCTCCACTTT	CASSLRRNSPLHF
.	TRBV6-6	few	TRBJ1-1	TGTGCCAGCAGCAGGAATGAGAACACTGAAGCTTTCTTT	CASSRNENTEAFF
TRBD2	TRBV27	.	TRBJ2-3	TGTGCCAGCAGTTTCCAGCTTCGCGGGGGTGCCAACACAGATACGCAGTATTTT	CASSFQLRGGANTDTQYF
TRBD2	TRBV19	.	TRBJ2-3	TGTGCCAGTAGTGCTACTAGCGGGGGGGCCACAGATACGCAGTATTTT	CASSATSGGATDTQYF
.	TRBV5-4	.	TRBJ1-6	TGTGCCAGCAGCTTGGACGGGGCATCTAATTCACCCCTCCACTTT	CASSLDGASNSPLHF
TRBD2	TRBV9	.	TRBJ2-1	TGTGCCAGCAGCGTAGGGTGGGCAGCGGGGGTAATCAATGAGCAGTTCTTC	CASSVGWAAGVINEQFF
.	TRBV5-1	.	TRBJ1-3	TGCGCCAGCAGCTTACAAATCCTCTCTGGAAACACCATATATTTT	CASSLQILSGNTIYF
.	TRBV7-2	.	TRBJ2-6	TGTGCCAGCAGTTTACTAGTTTCTGGGGCCAACGTCCTGACTTTC	CASSLLVSGANVLTF
.	TRBV5-1	.	TRBJ1-3	TGCGCCAGCAGCTTGGTAGGGGGAGCCTCTGGAAACACCATATATTTT	CASSLVGGASGNTIYF